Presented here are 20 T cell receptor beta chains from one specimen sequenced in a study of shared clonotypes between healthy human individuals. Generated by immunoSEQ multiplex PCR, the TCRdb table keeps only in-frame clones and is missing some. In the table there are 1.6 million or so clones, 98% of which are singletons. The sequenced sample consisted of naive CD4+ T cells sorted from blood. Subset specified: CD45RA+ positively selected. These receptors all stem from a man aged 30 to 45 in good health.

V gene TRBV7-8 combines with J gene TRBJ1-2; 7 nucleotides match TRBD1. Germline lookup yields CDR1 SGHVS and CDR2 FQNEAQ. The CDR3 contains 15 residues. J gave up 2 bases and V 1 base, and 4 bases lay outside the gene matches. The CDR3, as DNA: TGTGCCAGCAGCTTAGGTCAGGGGGGGAACTATGGCTACACCTTC. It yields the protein CASSLGQGGNYGYTF.

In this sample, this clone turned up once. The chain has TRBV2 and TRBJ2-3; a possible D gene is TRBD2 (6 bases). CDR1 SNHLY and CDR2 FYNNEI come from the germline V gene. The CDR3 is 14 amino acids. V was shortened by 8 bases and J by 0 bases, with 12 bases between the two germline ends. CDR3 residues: CASVTGVSTDTQYF. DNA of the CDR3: TGTGCCAGCGTAACGGGAGTGAGCACAGATACGCAGTATTTT.

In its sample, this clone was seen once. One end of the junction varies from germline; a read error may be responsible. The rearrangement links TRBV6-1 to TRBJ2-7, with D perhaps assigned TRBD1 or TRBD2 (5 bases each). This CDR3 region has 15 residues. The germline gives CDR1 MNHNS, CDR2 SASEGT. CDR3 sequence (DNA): TGTGCCAGCAGAGAAGTCCGGGACGGGACCTACGAGCAGTACTTC. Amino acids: CASREVRDGTYEQYF.

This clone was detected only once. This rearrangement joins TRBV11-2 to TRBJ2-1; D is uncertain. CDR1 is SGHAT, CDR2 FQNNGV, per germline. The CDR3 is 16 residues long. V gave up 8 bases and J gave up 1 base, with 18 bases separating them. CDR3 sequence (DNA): TGTGCCAGCCGCCCCTCTGGTAGGGAATCCTACAATGAGCAGTTCTTC. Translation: CASRPSGRESYNEQFF.

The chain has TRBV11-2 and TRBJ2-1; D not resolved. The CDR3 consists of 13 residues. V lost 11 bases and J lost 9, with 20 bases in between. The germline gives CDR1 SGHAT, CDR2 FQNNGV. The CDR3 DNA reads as TGTGCCTCCTCCCGGCTCGGGTCGAGTGAGCAGTTCTTC. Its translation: CASSRLGSSEQFF.

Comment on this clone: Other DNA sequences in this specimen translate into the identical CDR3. The CDR3 is CSVGGVQETQYF. The CDR3 nucleotides are TGCAGCGTGGGCGGCGTACAAGAGACCCAGTACTTC. The chain recombines TRBV29-1 with TRBJ2-5, with D unclear. CDR3 size: 12 residues. Per germline, CDR1 SQVTM and CDR2 ANQGSEA. Trimming took 6 bases from V and 2 from J, leaving 10 bases between them.

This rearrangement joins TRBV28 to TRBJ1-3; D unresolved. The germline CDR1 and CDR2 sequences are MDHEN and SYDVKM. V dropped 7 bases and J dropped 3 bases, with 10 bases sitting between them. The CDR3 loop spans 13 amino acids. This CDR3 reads CASTFSGGNTIYF. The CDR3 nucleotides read TGTGCCAGCACCTTCTCAGGTGGAAACACCATATATTTT.

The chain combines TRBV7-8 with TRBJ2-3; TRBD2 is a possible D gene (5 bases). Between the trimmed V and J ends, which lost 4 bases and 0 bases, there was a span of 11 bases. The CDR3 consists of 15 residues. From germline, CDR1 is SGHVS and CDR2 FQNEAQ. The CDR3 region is CASSSSPTSTDTQYF. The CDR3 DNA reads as TGTGCCAGCAGCTCTAGCCCGACTAGCACAGATACGCAGTATTTT.

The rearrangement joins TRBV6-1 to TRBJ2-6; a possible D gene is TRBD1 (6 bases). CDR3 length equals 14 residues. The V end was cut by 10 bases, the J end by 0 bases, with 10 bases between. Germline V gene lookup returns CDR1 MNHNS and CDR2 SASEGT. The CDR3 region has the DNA TGTGCCATGGACAGTAGCTCTGGGGCCAACGTCCTGACTTTC. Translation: CAMDSSSGANVLTF.

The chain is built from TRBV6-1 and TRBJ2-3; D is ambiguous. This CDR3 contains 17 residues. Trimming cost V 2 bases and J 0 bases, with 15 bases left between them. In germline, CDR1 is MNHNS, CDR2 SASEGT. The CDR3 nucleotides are TGTGCCAGCAGTGAAAAAGGGCCAGGCCCTAGCACAGATACGCAGTATTTT. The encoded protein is CASSEKGPGPSTDTQYF.

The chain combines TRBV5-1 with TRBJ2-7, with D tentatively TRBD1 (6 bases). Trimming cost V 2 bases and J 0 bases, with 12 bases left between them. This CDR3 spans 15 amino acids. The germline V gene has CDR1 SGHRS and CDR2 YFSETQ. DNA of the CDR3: TGCGCCAGCAGCTTCAGACAGGCGAGCTCCTACGAGCAGTACTTC. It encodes CASSFRQASSYEQYF.

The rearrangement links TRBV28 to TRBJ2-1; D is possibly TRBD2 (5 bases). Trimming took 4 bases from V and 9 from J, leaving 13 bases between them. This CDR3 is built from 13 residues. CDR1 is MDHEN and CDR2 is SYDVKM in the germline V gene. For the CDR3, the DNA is TGTGCCAGCAGTTCCCTTGGGAGCGGTGAGCAGTTCTTC. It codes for CASSSLGSGEQFF.

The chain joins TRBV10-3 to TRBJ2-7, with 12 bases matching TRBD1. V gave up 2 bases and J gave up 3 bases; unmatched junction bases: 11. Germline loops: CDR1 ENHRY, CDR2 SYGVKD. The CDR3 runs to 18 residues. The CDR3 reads CAISEPPGQGAIGYEQYF. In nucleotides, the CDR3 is TGTGCCATCAGTGAGCCACCGGGACAGGGGGCGATCGGCTACGAGCAGTACTTC.

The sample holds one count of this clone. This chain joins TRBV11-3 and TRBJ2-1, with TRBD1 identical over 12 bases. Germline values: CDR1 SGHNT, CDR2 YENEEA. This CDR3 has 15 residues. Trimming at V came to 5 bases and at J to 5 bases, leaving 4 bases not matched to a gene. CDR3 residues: CASSKGQGADNEQFF. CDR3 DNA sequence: TGTGCCAGCAGCAAGGGACAGGGGGCGGACAATGAGCAGTTCTTC.

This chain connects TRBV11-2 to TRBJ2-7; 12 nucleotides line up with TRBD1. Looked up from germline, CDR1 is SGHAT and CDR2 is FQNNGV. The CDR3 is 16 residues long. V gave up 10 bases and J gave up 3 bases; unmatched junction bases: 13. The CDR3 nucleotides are TGTGCCACCTCAATGGGACAGGGGGCGAAGCTCTACGAGCAGTACTTC. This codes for CATSMGQGAKLYEQYF.

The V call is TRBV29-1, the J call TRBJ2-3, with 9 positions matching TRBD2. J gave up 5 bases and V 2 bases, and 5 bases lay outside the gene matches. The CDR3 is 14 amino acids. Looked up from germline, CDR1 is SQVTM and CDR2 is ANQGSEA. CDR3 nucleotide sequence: TGCAGCGTTGAAATAGCGGGAGCCTTAGATACGCAGTATTTT. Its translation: CSVEIAGALDTQYF.

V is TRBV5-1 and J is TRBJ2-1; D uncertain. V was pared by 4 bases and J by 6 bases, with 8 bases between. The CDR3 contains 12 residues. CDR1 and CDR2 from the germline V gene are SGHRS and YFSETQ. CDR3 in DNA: TGCGCCAGCAGCCAGTATGGCAATGAGCAGTTCTTC. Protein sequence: CASSQYGNEQFF.

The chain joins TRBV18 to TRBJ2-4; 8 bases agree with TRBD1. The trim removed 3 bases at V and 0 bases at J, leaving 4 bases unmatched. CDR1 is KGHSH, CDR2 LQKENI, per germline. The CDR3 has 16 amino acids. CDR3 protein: CASSPDRGLAKNIQYF. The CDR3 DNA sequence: TGTGCCAGCTCACCCGACAGGGGCCTAGCCAAAAACATTCAGTACTTC.

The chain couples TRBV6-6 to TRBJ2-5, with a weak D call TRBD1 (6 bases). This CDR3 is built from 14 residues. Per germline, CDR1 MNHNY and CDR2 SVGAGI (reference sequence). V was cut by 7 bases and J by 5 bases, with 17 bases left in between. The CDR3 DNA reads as TGTGCCAGCAACAACCAGGGGACCAGCGAGACCCAGTACTTC. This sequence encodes CASNNQGTSETQYF.

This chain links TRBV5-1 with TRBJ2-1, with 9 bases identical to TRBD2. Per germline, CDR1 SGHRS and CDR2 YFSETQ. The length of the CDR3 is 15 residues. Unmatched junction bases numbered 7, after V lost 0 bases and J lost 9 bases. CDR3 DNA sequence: TGCGCCAGCAGCTTGGAAATAGCGGGAGCGGCTGAGCAGTTCTTC. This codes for CASSLEIAGAAEQFF. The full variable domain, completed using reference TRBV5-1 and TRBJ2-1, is KAGVTQTPRYLIKTRGQQVTLSCSPISGHRSVSWYQQTPGQGLQFLFEYFSETQRNKGNFPGRFSGRQFSNSRSEMNVSTLELGDSALYLCASSLEIAGAAEQFFGPGTRLTVL.